This T cell receptor (beta chain) was captured by sequencing in a study of blood T cell repertoires in COVID-19. Overall study context: The study drew acute and convalescent COVID-19 samples from the United States, Italy and Spain.

In the authors' workflow: For nucleated cells, counts were estimated from reference gene primer amplification. The data were produced by immunoSEQ multiplex PCR, yet TCRdb's version contains in-frame clones alone and is incomplete. From that table come the V and J calls and clone size; the DNA was used to work out D and trimming. This table holds 300,000 to 400,000 clones, 80% to 90% found once. Germline CDR1 is SGHRS and CDR2 is YFSETQ. The CDR3 totals 15 residues. The germline V and J ends were trimmed by 0 bases and 0 bases, with 8 bases remaining between them. The V gene is TRBV5-1, the J gene TRBJ2-3; D is possibly TRBD1 (5 bases). The receptor was derived from a man aged 25-45 years with COVID-19, enrolled during active disease. Material: peripheral blood. The DNA of the CDR3 is TGCGCCAGCAGCTTGGGACGGACAAGCACAGATACGCAGTATTTT. Translating gives CASSLGRTSTDTQYF. Using reference TRBV5-1 and TRBJ2-3 for the parts outside the CDR3, the full variable domain is KAGVTQTPRYLIKTRGQQVTLSCSPISGHRSVSWYQQTPGQGLQFLFEYFSETQRNKGNFPGRFSGRQFSNSRSEMNVSTLELGDSALYLCASSLGRTSTDTQYFGPGTRLTVL.